These 32 T cell receptor beta chains were sequenced from one sample in a study of identical twins. In TCRdb, the 5' RACE reads were re-called with MiXCR into one record per CDR3 protein. The data show around 1.7 million distinct CDR3 sequences, about 32% seen once. The sample consisted of cord blood. These receptors were obtained from a newborn girl in good health.

The rearrangement joins TRBV2 to TRBJ2-3; tentatively, D is TRBD2 (6 bases). The CDR3 has 12 residues. Trimming left V 6 bases short and J 6 bases short, with 10 bases between. CDR1 and CDR2 (germline): SNHLY, FYNNEI. CDR3 amino acids: CASRRDADTQYF. The CDR3 coding sequence is TGTGCCAGCAGGCGGGACGCCGATACGCAGTATTTT.

The rearrangement joins TRBV7-9 to TRBJ1-1, with D hard to call. This CDR3 region has 20 residues. Trimming cost V 1 base and J 0 bases, with 24 bases left between them. CDR1 is SEHNR and CDR2 is FQNEAQ in the germline V gene (reference sequence). The CDR3 nucleotides are TGTGCCAGCAGCTTAGGGTCATTCAAGCATAGGAGAGAGCTGAACACTGAAGCTTTCTTT. As protein: CASSLGSFKHRRELNTEAFF.

This clonotype occurred a few times. DNA of the CDR3: TGTGCCAGCAGCTTGGGTACCCTCAGGGGAGGCTACACCTTC. Its translation is CASSLGTLRGGYTF. The chain carries TRBV5-5 and TRBJ1-2, with D possibly TRBD1 on 6 matching bases. The CDR3 runs 14 residues. Germline V CDR1 and CDR2: SGHKS, YYEKEE (reference sequence). Trimming left V 0 bases short and J 8 bases short, with 14 bases between.

This clonotype was detected only a few times. This sequence joins TRBV11-2 and TRBJ2-1; TRBD1 or TRBD2 may be the D gene (6 bases each). CDR3 length: 16 residues. Germline V gene data show CDR1 as SGHAT and CDR2 as FQNNGV. V lost 0 bases, J lost 8 bases, and 17 bases lay in between. The CDR3 region is CASSLEARGGSDEQFF. As DNA, the CDR3 is TGTGCCAGCAGCTTAGAGGCTAGAGGGGGGTCTGATGAGCAGTTCTTC.

This clonotype was seen a few times. J is TRBJ1-5 and V is TRBV20-1; D is unclear. V lost 6 bases to trimming and J lost 1 base, with 16 bases between them. The CDR3 consists of 15 residues. Germline CDR1 DFQATT, CDR2 SNEGSKA (reference sequence). CDR3: CSATPGTASNQPQHF. DNA for the CDR3: TGCAGTGCAACCCCCGGTACAGCGAGCAATCAGCCCCAGCATTTT.

As concerns this clonotype: Compared with germline, one end of the junction differs, possibly owing to a read error. J is TRBJ2-1 and V is TRBV29-1, with a possible D match to TRBD2 (5 bases). This CDR3 contains 12 residues. Per germline, CDR1 SQVTM and CDR2 ANQGSEA. CDR3 in amino acids: CSVDRGYNGQFF. The CDR3 DNA sequence: TGCAGCGTTGATCGCGGGTACAATGGGCAGTTCTTC.

The chain joins TRBV6-6 to TRBJ2-4; D tentatively fits TRBD1 or TRBD2 (5 bases each). V was trimmed by 5 bases and J by 5 bases, leaving 16 bases between them. This CDR3 spans 15 amino acids. The germline V gene encodes CDR1 MNHNY and CDR2 SVGAGI (reference sequence). The CDR3 here is CASSHHRDPQNIQYF. The DNA of the CDR3 is TGTGCCAGCAGTCACCACCGGGACCCGCAAAACATTCAGTACTTC.

This chain joins TRBV7-2 and TRBJ2-3, with 10 bases that match TRBD1. Germline V lookup: CDR1 SGHTA, CDR2 FQGNSA. This CDR3 is built from 14 residues. V lost 7 bases and J lost 4; bases outside the gene matches: 5. The CDR3 spells CASTRQGAADTQYF. The CDR3 DNA reads TGTGCCAGCACCCGACAGGGGGCAGCAGATACGCAGTATTTT. Full variable domain (missing parts from reference TRBV7-2 and TRBJ2-3): GAGVSQSPSNKVTEKGKDVELRCDPISGHTALYWYRQSLGQGLEFLIYFQGNSAPDKSGLPSDRFSAERTGGSVSTLTIQRTQQEDSAVYLCASTRQGAADTQYFGPGTRLTVL.

At least ten counts were recorded for this clonotype. The chain carries TRBV12-5 and TRBJ2-1; 9 bases map to TRBD2. CDR3 length: 13 amino acids. V gave up 9 bases and J gave up 3 bases; unmatched junction bases: 3. CDR1 is LGHNT, CDR2 FRNRAP, per germline. The CDR3: CASTSGHYNEQFF. The CDR3 nucleotides are TGTGCTAGCACTAGCGGGCACTACAATGAGCAGTTCTTC. Full variable domain (rest looked up from reference TRBV12-5 and TRBJ2-1): DARVTQTPRHKVTEMGQEVTMRCQPILGHNTVFWYRQTMMQGLELLAYFRNRAPLDDSGMPKDRFSAEMPDATLATLKIQPSEPRDSAVYFCASTSGHYNEQFFGPGTRLTVL.

This clonotype was seen only a few times. This chain uses TRBV7-2 with TRBJ2-3, with TRBD2 as a possible D gene (6 bases). The germline V and J ends were trimmed by 3 bases and 5 bases, with 21 bases remaining between them. Germline loops: CDR1 SGHTA, CDR2 FQGNSA. The CDR3 runs to 17 residues. The CDR3 region has the DNA TGTGCCAGCAGCTTGGTCGAAGTGGGAAGGGGAGGAGATACGCAGTATTTT. Translating gives CASSLVEVGRGGDTQYF. Full variable domain (rest looked up from reference TRBV7-2 and TRBJ2-3): GAGVSQSPSNKVTEKGKDVELRCDPISGHTALYWYRQSLGQGLEFLIYFQGNSAPDKSGLPSDRFSAERTGGSVSTLTIQRTQQEDSAVYLCASSLVEVGRGGDTQYFGPGTRLTVL.

This clonotype was observed once. The junction departs from the called germline gene at one end, perhaps through a read error. The CDR3 loop reads CAWSVGGYDEQFF. The CDR3 DNA reads TGTGCCTGGAGTGTGGGAGGCTACGATGAGCAGTTCTTC. The chain couples TRBV30 to TRBJ2-1, with TRBD2 as a possible D gene (6 bases). CDR1 and CDR2 (germline): GTSNPN, SVGIG (reference sequence). This CDR3 region has 13 residues.

Comment on this clonotype: One end of the junction varies from germline; a read error may be responsible. The V gene is TRBV7-7, the J gene TRBJ2-5; 13 nucleotides align to TRBD2. The CDR3 has 17 residues. CDR1 is SSHAT and CDR2 is FNYEAQ in the germline V gene (reference sequence). DNA for the CDR3: TGTGCTAGCAGCTTAGGTGGGACTAGCGGGATAGGAGGGACCCAGTACTTC. Translating gives CASSLGGTSGIGGTQYF.

This clonotype was observed a single time. V and J are TRBV20-1 and TRBJ2-2; 12 positions match TRBD2. This CDR3 spans 14 amino acids. V shed 4 bases and J 4 bases; nucleotides not matched to a gene: 1. Looked up from germline, CDR1 is DFQATT and CDR2 is SNEGSKA (reference sequence). Here the CDR3 DNA reads TGCAGTGCTACTAGCGGGAGGGCCACCGGGGAGCTGTTTTTT. It encodes CSATSGRATGELFF.

The chain is built from TRBV20-1 and TRBJ1-4; D gene uncertain. From germline, CDR1 is DFQATT and CDR2 SNEGSKA (reference sequence). Trimming left V 6 bases short and J 0 bases short, with 8 bases between. The CDR3 is made up of 13 amino acids. The CDR3 spells CSASPSTNEKLFF. The CDR3 nucleotides are TGCAGTGCCTCCCCTTCAACTAATGAAAAACTGTTTTTT.

The gene calls are TRBV9 and TRBJ2-7, with a weak D call TRBD1 (5 bases). This CDR3 is 14 amino acids long. With 0 bases removed from V and 2 bases from J, the gap between germline ends came to 9 bases. CDR1 SGDLS and CDR2 YYNGEE come from the germline V gene. The CDR3, as DNA: TGTGCCAGCAGCGTAGCTGGGGCTGCCTACGAGCAGTACTTC. As protein: CASSVAGAAYEQYF.

This clonotype was detected a few times. Compared with germline, one end of the junction differs, possibly owing to a read error. The gene calls are TRBV4-2 and TRBJ1-2; TRBD1 matches at 8 bases. The CDR3 is 14 amino acids. CDR1 is LGHNA, CDR2 YNFKEQ, per germline. The CDR3 spells CAGSPRDRNYGYTF. CDR3 in DNA: TGTGCCGGCAGCCCAAGGGACAGGAACTATGGCTACACCTTC.

This clonotype was seen a few times. The J gene is TRBJ1-5, the V gene TRBV3-1, with D possibly TRBD1 on 5 matching bases. V lost 0 bases and J lost 7, with 7 bases in between. Germline V gives CDR1 LGHDT, CDR2 YNNKEL (reference sequence). The CDR3 runs to 13 residues. This CDR3 reads CASSQDRAQPQHF. The CDR3 DNA sequence: TGTGCCAGCAGCCAAGACAGGGCCCAGCCCCAGCATTTT.

This clonotype was observed a handful of times. The rearrangement joins TRBV5-1 to TRBJ2-6; D uncertain. The CDR3 length is 16 residues. The germline gives CDR1 SGHRS, CDR2 YFSETQ. Trimming removed 1 base from V and 4 bases from J, with 12 bases in between. CDR3 DNA: TGCGCCAGCAGCTTGATGTGGGGAACGGGGGCCAACGTCCTGACTTTC. It encodes CASSLMWGTGANVLTF.

Worth noting for this clonotype: A read error may explain this, as a much larger clone is one base away. The chain uses TRBV5-5 and TRBJ2-1, with 8 bases matching TRBD2. Matching the DNA end better, TRBJ2-7 makes the J call doubtful. The CDR3 is 15 residues long. Germline V gives CDR1 SGHKS, CDR2 YYEKEE (reference sequence). CDR3 amino acids: CASLPAGGTYNEQYF. The CDR3 nucleotides read TGTGCCTCGCTACCGGCGGGGGGCACCTACAATGAGCAGTACTTC.

This clonotype was recorded only once. The chain has TRBV7-6 and TRBJ2-7; 10 bases match TRBD2. V lost 2 bases and J lost 3; bases outside the gene matches: 7. The CDR3 contains 16 residues. Looked up from germline, CDR1 is SGHVS and CDR2 is FNYEAQ. Here the CDR3 reads CASSLLAGDPNYEQYF. The CDR3 bases are TGTGCCAGCAGCTTACTAGCGGGGGACCCCAACTACGAGCAGTACTTC. The variable domain in full, completed from reference TRBV7-6 and TRBJ2-7, reads GAGVSQSPRYKVTKRGQDVALRCDPISGHVSLYWYRQALGQGPEFLTYFNYEAQQDKSGLPNDRFSAERPEGSISTLTIQRTEQRDSAMYRCASSLLAGDPNYEQYFGPGTRLTVT.

This clonotype was recorded a few times. The chain employs TRBV27 and TRBJ1-6; 10 bases are shared with TRBD1. J gave up 0 bases and V 2 bases, and 16 bases lay outside the gene matches. The length of the CDR3 is 22 residues. CDR1 is MNHEY, CDR2 SMNVEV, per germline (reference sequence). In DNA, the CDR3 is TGTGCCAGCAGTTTAAGGTCGGACAGGGGGTCCTATTGGAGCTCCTATAATTCACCCCTCCACTTT. Protein: CASSLRSDRGSYWSSYNSPLHF.

This chain links TRBV12-3 or TRBV12-4 with TRBJ2-6; D is uncertain. The germline V and J ends were trimmed by 5 bases and 0 bases, with 8 bases remaining between them. The CDR3 has 15 amino acids. For the CDR3, the DNA is TGTGCCAGCAGTCTCAAATTCTCTGGGGCCAACGTCCTGACTTTC. It encodes CASSLKFSGANVLTF.

The chain combines TRBV7-7 with TRBJ2-7; 11 bases fit TRBD2. The CDR3 has 13 residues. Germline assignment: CDR1 SSHAT and CDR2 FNYEAQ (reference sequence). CDR3 sequence reads: CASAFRLAGEQYF. Here the CDR3 DNA reads TGTGCTAGCGCATTCAGACTAGCGGGAGAGCAGTACTTC.

The chain employs TRBV4-1 and TRBJ1-2; 8 bases match TRBD1. J gave up 8 bases and V 1 base, and 9 bases lay outside the gene matches. The CDR3 runs 15 residues. The V gene's germline CDR1 is MGHRA and CDR2 YSYEKL. CDR3 sequence (DNA): TGCGCCAGCAGCCAAGCAGGGGGCGAATCCAAAGGCTACACCTTC. It is translated as CASSQAGGESKGYTF.

The chain employs TRBV5-1 and TRBJ2-7; 9 bases line up with TRBD2. The CDR3 spans 17 residues. V shed 3 bases, J shed 7 bases, and the junction held 17 bases outside the gene matches. Germline assignment: CDR1 SGHRS and CDR2 YFSETQ. CDR3 in DNA: TGCGCCAGCAGCTATCCCTCTAGAGCGGGGGGCAACAATGAGCAGTACTTC. As protein: CASSYPSRAGGNNEQYF.

In DNA, the CDR3 is TGTGCCAGCAGCCAAGAGCGACTAGCGGGGCGTGAGCAGTTCTTC. This encodes CASSQERLAGREQFF. This chain joins TRBV3-1 and TRBJ2-1; 11 nucleotides match TRBD2. This CDR3 has 15 amino acids. The trim removed 0 bases at V and 9 bases at J, leaving 4 bases unmatched. Germline values: CDR1 LGHDT, CDR2 YNNKEL (reference sequence).

This clonotype was counted only a few times. The chain employs TRBV7-6 and TRBJ2-1; 7 bases are a match to TRBD2. This CDR3 spans 18 amino acids. V gave up 1 base and J gave up 0 bases; unmatched junction bases: 9. Germline lookup yields CDR1 SGHVS and CDR2 FNYEAQ. As DNA, the CDR3 is TGTGCCAGCAGCTTAGTCTCGCTAGCGGTAAGCTCCTACAATGAGCAGTTCTTC. This sequence encodes CASSLVSLAVSSYNEQFF.

The V call is TRBV20-1, the J call TRBJ1-2; D is undetermined. Germline CDR1 is DFQATT and CDR2 is SNEGSKA (reference sequence). CDR3 length equals 12 residues. The V end lost 4 bases, the J end lost 0 bases, and 6 bases lay between the germline ends. CDR3: CSATRTNYGYTF. In nucleotides, the CDR3 is TGCAGTGCTACCCGCACTAACTATGGCTACACCTTC.

The rearrangement links TRBV7-2 to TRBJ1-3; D might be TRBD1 (6 bases). The germline gives CDR1 SGHTA, CDR2 FQGNSA. The CDR3 spans 16 residues. The V end was cut by 4 bases, the J end by 4 bases, with 17 bases between. CDR3 in DNA: TGTGCCAGCAGCTCTAGGACAGAGGCTTTGGGAAACACCATATATTTT. Its translation: CASSSRTEALGNTIYF.

This clonotype was observed a single time. The rearrangement joins TRBV4-2 to TRBJ2-2; 10 bases fit TRBD2. The V segment lost 7 bases and the J segment 6 bases; nucleotides outside the gene matches: 11. The germline CDR1 and CDR2 sequences are LGHNA and YNFKEQ. The CDR3 spans 16 residues. For the CDR3, the DNA is TGTGCCAGCACCCCAGGCGGGACTAGCGCCCCCGGGGAGCTGTTTTTT. Amino acid sequence: CASTPGGTSAPGELFF.

The V gene is TRBV19, the J gene TRBJ1-2, with a tentative D call TRBD1 (5 bases). Trimming removed 6 bases from V and 4 bases from J, with 21 bases in between. The germline CDR1 and CDR2 sequences are LNHDA and SQIVND (reference sequence). The CDR3 runs to 16 residues. The CDR3 loop is CASRTSGQGESYGYTF. CDR3 DNA: TGTGCCAGTAGGACTTCGGGGCAGGGCGAGAGCTATGGCTACACCTTC.

In this sample, this clonotype turned up a few times. The gene calls are TRBV20-1 and TRBJ2-5, with a tentative D call TRBD1 (6 bases). The germline V gene has CDR1 DFQATT and CDR2 SNEGSKA (reference sequence). This CDR3 has 13 amino acids. V was clipped by 2 bases and J by 7 bases, with 14 bases between them. The CDR3 sequence: CSARPDSPRTQYF. Here the CDR3 DNA reads TGCAGTGCTAGACCGGACAGCCCACGGACCCAGTACTTC.